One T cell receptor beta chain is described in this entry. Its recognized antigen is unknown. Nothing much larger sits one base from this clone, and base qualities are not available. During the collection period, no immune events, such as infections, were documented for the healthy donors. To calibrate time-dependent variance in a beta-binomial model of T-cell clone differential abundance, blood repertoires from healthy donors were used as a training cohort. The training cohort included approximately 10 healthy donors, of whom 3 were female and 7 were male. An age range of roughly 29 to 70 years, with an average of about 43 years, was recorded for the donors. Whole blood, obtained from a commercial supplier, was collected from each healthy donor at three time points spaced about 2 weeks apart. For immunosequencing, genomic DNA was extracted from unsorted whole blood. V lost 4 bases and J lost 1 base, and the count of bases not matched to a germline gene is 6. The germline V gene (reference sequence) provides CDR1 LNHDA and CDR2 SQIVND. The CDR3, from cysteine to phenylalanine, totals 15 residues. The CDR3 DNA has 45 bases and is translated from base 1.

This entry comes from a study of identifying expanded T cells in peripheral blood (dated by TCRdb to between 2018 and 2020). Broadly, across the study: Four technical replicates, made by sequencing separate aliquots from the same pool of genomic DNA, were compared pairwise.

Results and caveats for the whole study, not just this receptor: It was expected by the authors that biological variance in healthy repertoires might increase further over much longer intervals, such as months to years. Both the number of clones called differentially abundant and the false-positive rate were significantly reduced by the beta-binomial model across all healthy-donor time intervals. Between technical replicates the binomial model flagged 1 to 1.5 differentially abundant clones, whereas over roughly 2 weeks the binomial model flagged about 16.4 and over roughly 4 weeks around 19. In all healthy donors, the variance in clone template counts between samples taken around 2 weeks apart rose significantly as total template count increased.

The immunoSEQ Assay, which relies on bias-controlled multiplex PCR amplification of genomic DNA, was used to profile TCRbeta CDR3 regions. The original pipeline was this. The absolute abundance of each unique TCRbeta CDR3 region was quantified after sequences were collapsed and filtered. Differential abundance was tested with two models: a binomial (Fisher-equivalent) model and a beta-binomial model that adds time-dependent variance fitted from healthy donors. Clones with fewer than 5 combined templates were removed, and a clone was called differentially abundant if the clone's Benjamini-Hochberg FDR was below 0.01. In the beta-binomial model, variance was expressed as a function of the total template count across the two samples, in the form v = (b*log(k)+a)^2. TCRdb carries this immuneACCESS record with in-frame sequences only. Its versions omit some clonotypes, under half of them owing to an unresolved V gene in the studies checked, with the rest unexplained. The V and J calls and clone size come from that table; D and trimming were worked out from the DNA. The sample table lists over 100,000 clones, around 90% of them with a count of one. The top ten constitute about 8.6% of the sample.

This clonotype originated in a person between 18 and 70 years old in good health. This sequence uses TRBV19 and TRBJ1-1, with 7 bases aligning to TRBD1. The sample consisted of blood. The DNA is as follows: TGTGCCAGTAGTAACCGGGACAGAGGGAACACTGAAGCTTTCTTT. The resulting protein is CASSNRDRGNTEAFF.